A single T cell receptor (beta chain) is shown here with its context. The antigen is unknown. This record comes from a study of T cell responses to AZD1222 COVID-19 vaccine. Generated by immunoSEQ multiplex PCR, the TCRdb table keeps only in-frame clones and is missing some. The sample lists over 75,000 clones; 80% to 90% were seen once. This CDR3 comprises 16 residues. With 4 bases clipped from V and 6 bases from J, the junction kept 10 bases outside the gene matches. The V gene's germline CDR1 is LGHDT and CDR2 YNNKEL (reference sequence). Notes on the study in general: Regions left unmutated in variants are reportedly the target of nearly half of spike-specific TCRs. After two AZD1222 doses, spike-specific TCR breadth and depth rose versus day 0. Baseline serology detected seropositivity in only 5 or 6 AZD1222 recipients. Females outnumbered males among donors, who were mostly white British; clonal diversity was possibly underestimated.

The TCR was taken from an adult in good health. The V call is TRBV3-1 (or the pseudogene TRBV3-2), the J call TRBJ2-1; 9 bases are shared with TRBD2. Sample: peripheral blood, taken on day 0 of AZD1222 vaccination. CDR3 sequence (DNA): TGTGCCAGCAGCCCTCACTCGGGCGGGAGGGCCAATGAGCAGTTCTTC. Protein product: CASSPHSGGRANEQFF.